The 26 T cell receptor beta chains reported below all come from one sample, sequenced in a study of blood T cell repertoires in COVID-19. Assay: immunoSEQ multiplex PCR; the TCRdb copy retains only in-frame clones and omits some. The data show about 200,000 clones, about 82% seen once. Sequenced material: PBMCs or T cells enriched from blood (not recorded which). Every receptor here comes from a man aged 35-49 years with acute COVID-19.

V and J are TRBV19 and TRBJ1-1, with D uncertain. The germline V and J ends were trimmed by 7 bases and 3 bases, with 12 bases remaining between them. Germline V lookup: CDR1 LNHDA, CDR2 SQIVND (reference sequence). The CDR3 runs 13 residues. Here the CDR3 DNA reads TGTGCCAGTACCTTAGGCGGAGACACTGAAGCTTTCTTT. Amino acid sequence: CASTLGGDTEAFF.

V is TRBV5-4 and J is TRBJ1-4, with 8 bases that match TRBD1. The CDR3 is 15 amino acids. Germline-derived CDR1 and CDR2 are SGHNT and YYREEE (reference sequence). V was clipped by 4 bases and J by 0 bases; unmatched bases: 2. The CDR3 sequence: CASSVQGATNEKLFF. Written as DNA, the CDR3 is TGTGCCAGCAGCGTACAGGGGGCAACTAATGAAAAACTGTTTTTT.

The chain links TRBV11-2 to TRBJ1-3, with D tentatively TRBD1 (5 bases). CDR3 length: 16 amino acids. The V end lost 4 bases, the J end lost 2 bases, and 15 bases lay between the germline ends. Per the germline V gene, CDR1 is SGHAT and CDR2 is FQNNGV. CDR3 coding DNA: TGTGCCAGCAGCTATGGGGGGGGGTACACTGGAAACACCATATATTTT. Its protein product is CASSYGGGYTGNTIYF.

The chain joins TRBV23-1 to TRBJ1-5; TRBD1 matches at 7 bases. TRBV23-1 qualifies as an ORF whose function is uncertain. The CDR3 consists of 15 residues. J was trimmed by 2 bases and V by 7 bases; bases with no gene match: 8. This CDR3 reads CASNPDRAGNQPQHF. In DNA, the CDR3 is TGCGCCAGCAACCCCGACAGGGCGGGCAATCAGCCCCAGCATTTT.

This chain uses TRBV7-2 with TRBJ1-2; 7 nucleotides line up with TRBD1. This CDR3 has 15 residues. J lost 6 bases, V lost 5 bases, and 12 bases had no gene match. Germline CDR1 and CDR2: SGHTA and FQGNSA. In DNA form, the CDR3 reads TGTGCCAGCAGCGTAACATTGGGACAGAATCATGGCTACACCTTC. Encoded protein: CASSVTLGQNHGYTF.

The chain carries TRBV11-3 and TRBJ2-7; 7 positions agree with TRBD1. Germline V gene sequence: CDR1 SGHNT, CDR2 YENEEA. The CDR3 is 15 residues long. V shed 7 bases, J shed 2 bases, and the junction held 11 bases outside the gene matches. The CDR3 loop is CASTPGRQGPYEQYF. CDR3 DNA sequence: TGTGCCAGCACCCCTGGGCGACAGGGCCCCTACGAGCAGTACTTC.

This sequence joins TRBV29-1 and TRBJ1-3, with D perhaps TRBD1 (6 bases). V was clipped by 6 bases and J by 0 bases, with 12 bases between them. This CDR3 has 14 residues. Per the germline V gene, CDR1 is SQVTM and CDR2 is ANQGSEA. The CDR3 nucleotides read TGCAGCGTGGCAGGACAGACCTCTGGAAACACCATATATTTT. Translating it yields CSVAGQTSGNTIYF.

The V call is TRBV30, the J call TRBJ1-5, with unresolved D. The CDR3 is made up of 12 amino acids. The germline gives CDR1 GTSNPN, CDR2 SVGIG (reference sequence). Trimming stripped 1 base from V and 11 bases from J, with 12 bases between. CDR3: CAWSDPPGAQHF. The CDR3 DNA reads TGTGCCTGGAGTGACCCTCCGGGAGCCCAGCATTTT. Together with reference TRBV30 and TRBJ1-5, the CDR3 gives the full variable domain: SQTIHQWPATLVQPVGSPLSLECTVEGTSNPNLYWYRQAAGRGLQLLFYSVGIGQISSEVPQNLSASRPQDRQFILSSKKLLLSDSGFYLCAWSDPPGAQHFGDGTRLSIL.

The chain combines TRBV9 with TRBJ2-7; 9 bases match TRBD1. The CDR3 has 14 amino acids. Germline V CDR1 and CDR2: SGDLS, YYNGEE. Trimming at V came to 4 bases and at J to 4 bases, leaving 6 bases not matched to a gene. The CDR3 DNA sequence: TGTGCCAGCAGCCCGGGACAGGGTTTTTACGAGCAGTACTTC. Its protein is CASSPGQGFYEQYF. The whole variable domain, filled in from reference TRBV9 and TRBJ2-7, reads DSGVTQTPKHLITATGQRVTLRCSPRSGDLSVYWYQQSLDQGLQFLIQYYNGEERAKGNILERFSAQQFPDLHSELNLSSLELGDSALYFCASSPGQGFYEQYFGPGTRLTVT.

This clone occurred once. V gene TRBV6-5 combines with J gene TRBJ2-2; no reliable D call. V lost 7 bases and J lost 8, with 8 bases in between. From germline, CDR1 is MNHEY and CDR2 SVGAGI. This CDR3 is 11 amino acids long. CDR3 loop: CASTLRGELFF. CDR3 in DNA: TGTGCCAGCACCTTGAGGGGGGAGCTGTTTTTT.

The genes are TRBV28 and TRBJ2-2; 7 bases agree with TRBD2. CDR1 is MDHEN and CDR2 is SYDVKM in the germline V gene. CDR3 length: 15 residues. Losses at the gene ends were 5 bases for V and 4 bases for J; bases not matched to a gene: 7. CDR3 residues: CASSRAGTITGELFF. CDR3 in DNA: TGTGCCAGCAGTAGAGCCGGGACTATCACCGGGGAGCTGTTTTTT.

The CDR3 is CASTTTGGDGEKLFF. In nucleotides, the CDR3 is TGTGCCAGTACTACCACAGGGGGCGACGGTGAAAAACTGTTTTTT. The chain has TRBV19 and TRBJ1-4; 9 bases map to TRBD1. V shed 7 bases and J 7 bases; nucleotides not matched to a gene: 10. Germline-derived CDR1 and CDR2 are LNHDA and SQIVND (reference sequence). The CDR3 consists of 15 residues.

The rearrangement joins TRBV11-2 to TRBJ2-1; D is ambiguous. The germline V gene has CDR1 SGHAT and CDR2 FQNNGV. V was clipped by 5 bases and J by 9 bases, with 8 bases between them. The CDR3 loop spans 11 amino acids. The CDR3 coding sequence is TGTGCCAGCAGCGCTCAGGTTGAGCAGTTCTTC. Its protein product is CASSAQVEQFF.

The chain has TRBV7-9 and TRBJ1-2; the match to TRBD1 covers 7 bases. There are 14 residues in the CDR3. The junction had 6 bases not matched to a gene; V was cut back by 6 bases and J by 2 bases. The V gene's germline CDR1 is SEHNR and CDR2 FQNEAQ (reference sequence). The CDR3 sequence: CASRRGTANYGYTF. CDR3 nucleotide sequence: TGTGCCAGCAGGCGAGGGACAGCGAACTATGGCTACACCTTC.

The rearrangement links TRBV7-2 to TRBJ2-5, with 16 nucleotides matching TRBD2. This CDR3 has 17 amino acids. CDR1 is SGHTA and CDR2 is FQGNSA in the germline V gene. Germline trimming cut 4 bases from V and 5 bases from J; bases unmatched to any gene: 7. The CDR3 DNA follows: TGTGCCAGCAGCTCGGGACTAGCGGGAGGGCCGAGGGAGACCCAGTACTTC. Amino acids: CASSSGLAGGPRETQYF.

The gene calls are TRBV11-2 and TRBJ2-7; 11 nucleotides agree with TRBD2. Germline V gives CDR1 SGHAT, CDR2 FQNNGV. V was clipped by 5 bases and J by 3 bases; unmatched bases: 9. The CDR3 length is 16 residues. CDR3 bases: TGTGCCAGCAGCCGGGGGGAGGGACTAGCGGTCTACGAGCAGTACTTC. Encoded protein: CASSRGEGLAVYEQYF.

V and J are TRBV6-5 and TRBJ1-4; no clear D. The V and J ends lost 9 bases and 6 bases respectively, with 14 bases between them. This CDR3 has 13 amino acids. Germline CDR1 and CDR2: MNHEY and SVGAGI. The CDR3 here is CASSKRADEKLFF. CDR3 DNA: TGTGCCAGTTCGAAGAGGGCGGATGAAAAACTGTTTTTT.

The J gene is TRBJ1-1, the V gene TRBV6-5; 7 nucleotides line up with TRBD1. The CDR3 covers 14 residues. CDR1 MNHEY and CDR2 SVGAGI come from the germline V gene. V dropped 0 bases and J dropped 7; count of bases not matched to a gene: 5. CDR3 amino acids: CASSYSSGGLEAFF. The CDR3 coding sequence is TGTGCCAGCAGTTACTCGTCAGGGGGGCTTGAAGCTTTCTTT.

The V and J genes are TRBV4-2 and TRBJ2-1; weak D call: TRBD2 (6 bases). V lost 6 bases, J lost 9 bases, and 27 bases lay in between. CDR3 size: 17 residues. Germline V gene data show CDR1 as LGHNA and CDR2 as YNFKEQ. The CDR3 bases are TGTGCCAGCAGATCGGCCAGGCGGGAAGTCGGGCGGGGTGAGCAGTTCTTC. Translation gives CASRSARREVGRGEQFF.

The chain is built from TRBV27 and TRBJ2-7; D not certain. In germline, CDR1 is MNHEY, CDR2 SMNVEV (reference sequence). This CDR3 contains 13 residues. V was shortened by 5 bases and J by 3 bases, with 11 bases between the two germline ends. The CDR3 sequence: CASSPRLDYEQYF. CDR3 DNA sequence: TGTGCCAGCAGTCCACGACTGGACTACGAGCAGTACTTC.

This chain links TRBV7-3 with TRBJ2-2, with D hard to call. The CDR3 covers 15 residues. Per the germline V gene, CDR1 is SGHTA and CDR2 is FQGTGA. The V gene lost 7 bases and the J gene lost 0 bases, with 12 bases spanning the gap. The CDR3 region has the DNA TGTGCCAGCACCCTGACCACAGCGAACACCGGGGAGCTGTTTTTT. Its translation is CASTLTTANTGELFF.

The chain carries TRBV5-1 and TRBJ2-7; the D gene is possibly TRBD1 (5 bases). Looked up from germline, CDR1 is SGHRS and CDR2 is YFSETQ. The CDR3 covers 17 residues. Trimming removed 0 bases from V and 0 bases from J, with 16 bases in between. The CDR3 loop is CASSLVIQGPPSYEQYF. CDR3 coding DNA: TGCGCCAGCAGCTTGGTAATTCAGGGTCCCCCCTCCTACGAGCAGTACTTC.

The V and J genes are TRBV7-3 and TRBJ2-1; 12 bases match TRBD2. Germline CDR1 and CDR2: SGHTA and FQGTGA. The CDR3 spans 14 residues. The ends lost 8 bases at V and 4 bases at J; junction bases unmatched: 3. The CDR3 bases are TGTGCCAGCGGACTAGCGGGATCTTACAATGAGCAGTTCTTC. It translates to CASGLAGSYNEQFF.

This chain joins TRBV19 and TRBJ2-7; possible D gene TRBD1, 6 bases. Germline V lookup: CDR1 LNHDA, CDR2 SQIVND (reference sequence). This CDR3 has 12 residues. V lost 5 bases and J lost 3, with 8 bases in between. Here the CDR3 reads CASSGQFYEQYF. The CDR3 DNA follows: TGTGCCAGTAGTGGACAGTTCTACGAGCAGTACTTC.

The V call is TRBV30, the J call TRBJ2-1, with TRBD2 identical over 10 bases. The V gene's germline CDR1 is GTSNPN and CDR2 SVGIG (reference sequence). The junction had 7 bases not matched to a gene; V was cut back by 3 bases and J by 8 bases. The CDR3 spans 14 residues. DNA of the CDR3: TGTGCCTGGAGGAAACTAGCGGGATCTTATGAGCAGTTCTTC. Protein product: CAWRKLAGSYEQFF.

The chain joins TRBV15 to TRBJ2-7; no clear D gene. The germline CDR1 and CDR2 sequences are LNHNV and YYDKDF (reference sequence). V was shortened by 7 bases and J by 5 bases, with 15 bases between the two germline ends. This CDR3 comprises 13 residues. The CDR3 loop reads CATNQGDRDEQYF. The CDR3 DNA reads TGTGCCACCAACCAAGGTGACCGGGACGAGCAGTACTTC.